The 5 T cell receptor beta chains below come from one sample, sequenced in a study of shared clonotypes between healthy human individuals. Sequencing was performed with immunoSEQ multiplex PCR; in TCRdb, only in-frame clones are kept and a portion is missing. The sample holds 400,000 to 550,000 clones; around 80% are singletons and the top ten take about 12%. Sequencing was performed on PBMCs. The source of these receptors is a woman between 35 and 50 years old in good health. Some clones in this sample may be carry-over from other donors' samples.

The chain is built from TRBV5-8 and TRBJ2-7; 10 nucleotides agree with TRBD1. This CDR3 region has 13 residues. Trimming took 4 bases from V and 5 from J; bases not matched to a gene: 3. Germline lookup yields CDR1 SGHTS and CDR2 YDEGEE. This CDR3 is CASSTTGGDEQYF. As DNA, the CDR3 is TGTGCCAGCAGCACGACAGGGGGCGACGAGCAGTACTTC.

The V and J genes are TRBV9 and TRBJ2-3; 9 bases map to TRBD2. The CDR3 spans 15 residues. Germline trimming cut 1 base from V and 2 bases from J; bases unmatched to any gene: 2. CDR1 is SGDLS, CDR2 YYNGEE, per germline. The CDR3 DNA reads TGTGCCAGCAGCGTACTAGCGGGATTCACAGATACGCAGTATTTT. It encodes CASSVLAGFTDTQYF. Variable domain in full (rest from reference TRBV9 and TRBJ2-3): DSGVTQTPKHLITATGQRVTLRCSPRSGDLSVYWYQQSLDQGLQFLIQYYNGEERAKGNILERFSAQQFPDLHSELNLSSLELGDSALYFCASSVLAGFTDTQYFGPGTRLTVL.

This chain joins TRBV2 and TRBJ2-5, with 12 bases aligning to TRBD1. CDR1 is SNHLY and CDR2 is FYNNEI in the germline V gene. The trim removed 6 bases at V and 5 bases at J, leaving 7 bases unmatched. This CDR3 is built from 15 residues. For the CDR3, the DNA is TGTGCCAGCAGGGGGGACAGGGGGCTGTACGAGACCCAGTACTTC. Amino acids: CASRGDRGLYETQYF.

The rearrangement joins TRBV2 to TRBJ2-1; 8 bases line up with TRBD1. This CDR3 is 13 amino acids long. CDR1 SNHLY and CDR2 FYNNEI come from the germline V gene. With V trimmed by 6 bases and J by 8 bases, 6 bases remained unmatched. The CDR3 sequence is CASRGAGGDEQFF. DNA for the CDR3: TGTGCCAGCAGGGGGGCAGGGGGCGATGAGCAGTTCTTC.

V is TRBV15 and J is TRBJ2-2; a possible D gene is TRBD2 (6 bases). The germline V gene encodes CDR1 LNHNV and CDR2 YYDKDF (reference sequence). The CDR3 loop spans 15 amino acids. Trimming stripped 3 bases from V and 6 bases from J, with 14 bases between. CDR3 residues: CATSRQRGAAGELFF. The DNA of the CDR3 is TGTGCCACCAGCAGGCAGCGCGGGGCGGCCGGGGAGCTGTTTTTT.